This T cell receptor beta chain derives from a study of circulating and synovial CD4+ cells in juvenile arthritis. CDR3 length: 18 amino acids. Germline lookup yields CDR1 LGHNA and CDR2 YSLEER. With 3 bases clipped from V and 14 bases from J, the junction kept 20 bases outside the gene matches. Measured with immunoSEQ multiplex PCR; TCRdb has only the in-frame clones, and not every one. The sample lists 36,000 or so clones, about 94% occurring once. The TCR was taken from a human donor with juvenile idiopathic arthritis. This chain connects TRBV4-3 to TRBJ1-6; 9 nucleotides agree with TRBD1. Sequenced sample: CD4+ T cells from blood. In nucleotides, the CDR3 is TGCGCCAGCAGCCAGGGGCCCACAGGGGGCAAGAATCCCATCACCCTCCACTTT. This sequence encodes CASSQGPTGGKNPITLHF.